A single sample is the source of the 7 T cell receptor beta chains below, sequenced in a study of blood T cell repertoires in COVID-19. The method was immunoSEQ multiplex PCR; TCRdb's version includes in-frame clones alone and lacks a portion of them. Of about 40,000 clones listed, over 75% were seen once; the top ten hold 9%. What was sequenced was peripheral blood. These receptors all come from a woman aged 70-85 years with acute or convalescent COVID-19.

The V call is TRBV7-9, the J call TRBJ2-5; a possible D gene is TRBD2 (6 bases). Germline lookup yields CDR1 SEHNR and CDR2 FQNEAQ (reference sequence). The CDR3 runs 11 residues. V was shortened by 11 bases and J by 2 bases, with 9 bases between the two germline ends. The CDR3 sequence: CAATRQETQYF. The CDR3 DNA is TGTGCCGCGACTAGACAAGAGACCCAGTACTTC.

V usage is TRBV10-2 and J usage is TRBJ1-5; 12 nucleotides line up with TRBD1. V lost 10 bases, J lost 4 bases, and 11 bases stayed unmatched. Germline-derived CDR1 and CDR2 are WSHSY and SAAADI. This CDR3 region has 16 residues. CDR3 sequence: CATLPGQGAGNQPQHF. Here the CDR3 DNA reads TGCGCCACTCTGCCGGGACAGGGGGCAGGTAATCAGCCCCAGCATTTT.

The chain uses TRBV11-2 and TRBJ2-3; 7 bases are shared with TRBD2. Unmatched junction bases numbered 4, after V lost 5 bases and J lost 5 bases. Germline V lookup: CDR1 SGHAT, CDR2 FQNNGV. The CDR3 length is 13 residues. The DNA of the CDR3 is TGTGCCAGCAGCGGCGGGGGAGGAGATACGCAGTATTTT. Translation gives CASSGGGGDTQYF.

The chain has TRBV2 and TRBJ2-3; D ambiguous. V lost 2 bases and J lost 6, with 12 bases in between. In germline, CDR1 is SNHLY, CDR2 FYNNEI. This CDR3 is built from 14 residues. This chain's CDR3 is CASSEPQIVDTQYF. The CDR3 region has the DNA TGTGCCAGCAGTGAACCCCAGATTGTTGATACGCAGTATTTT.

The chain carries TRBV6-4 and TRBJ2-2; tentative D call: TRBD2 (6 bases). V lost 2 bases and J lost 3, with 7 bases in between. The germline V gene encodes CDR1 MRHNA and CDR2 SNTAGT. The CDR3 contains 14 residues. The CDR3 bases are TGTGCCAGCAGTGACGGGGAGGACACCGGGGAGCTGTTTTTT. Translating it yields CASSDGEDTGELFF.

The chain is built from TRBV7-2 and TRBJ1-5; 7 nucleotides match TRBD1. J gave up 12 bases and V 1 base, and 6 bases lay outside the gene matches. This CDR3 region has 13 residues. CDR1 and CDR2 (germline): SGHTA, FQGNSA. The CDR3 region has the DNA TGTGCCAGCAGCTTAGAGGGGGCGCGGCGCCAGCATTTT. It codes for CASSLEGARRQHF.

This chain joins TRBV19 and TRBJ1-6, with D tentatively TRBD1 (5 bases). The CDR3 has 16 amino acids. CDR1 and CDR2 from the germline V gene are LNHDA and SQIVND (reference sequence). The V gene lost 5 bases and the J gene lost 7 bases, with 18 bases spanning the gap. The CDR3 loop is CASSPTQGPINSPLHF. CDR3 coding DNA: TGTGCCAGTAGTCCCACCCAGGGCCCCATCAATTCACCCCTCCACTTT.